Presented here are 28 T cell receptor beta chains from one specimen sequenced in a study of blood T cell repertoires in COVID-19. Clones were read by immunoSEQ multiplex PCR, and TCRdb kept only the in-frame ones, dropping some. The sample consists of more than 300,000 clones, about 89% of them appearing once. Sequencing input: peripheral blood. Source of these receptors: a woman under 40 with COVID-19, enrolled during active disease.

V is TRBV13 and J is TRBJ2-3; D might be TRBD2 (5 bases). The CDR3 is 13 amino acids. Trimming shortened V by 3 bases and J by 1 base, and 5 bases separated the two germline ends. Germline V gene sequence: CDR1 PRHDT, CDR2 FYEKMQ (reference sequence). CDR3 bases: TGTGCCAGCAGCTTGGGAGGCACAGATACGCAGTATTTT. Its protein product is CASSLGGTDTQYF.

The chain has TRBV2 and TRBJ2-7; D is possibly TRBD2 (5 bases). The germline V gene encodes CDR1 SNHLY and CDR2 FYNNEI. The CDR3 is made up of 12 amino acids. V shed 7 bases and J shed 6 bases, with 13 bases lying between them. CDR3 loop: CASKLDEGEQYF. Written as DNA, the CDR3 is TGTGCCAGCAAACTAGACGAGGGCGAGCAGTACTTC.

The chain links TRBV7-9 to TRBJ1-1, with 7 nucleotides matching TRBD1. V was clipped by 5 bases and J by 3 bases; unmatched bases: 12. Germline assignment: CDR1 SEHNR and CDR2 FQNEAQ (reference sequence). The CDR3 has 16 amino acids. CDR3 loop: CASSPPVGQRDTEAFF. The CDR3 nucleotides read TGTGCCAGCAGCCCGCCCGTGGGACAGAGAGACACTGAAGCTTTCTTT.

The CDR3 sequence: CASSEVGRGRARYEQFF. CDR3 sequence (DNA): TGTGCCAGCAGTGAAGTGGGCCGCGGGAGGGCCAGGTATGAGCAGTTCTTC. This chain links TRBV6-1 with TRBJ2-1, with 9 bases matching TRBD2. CDR1 is MNHNS and CDR2 is SASEGT in the germline V gene. The CDR3 runs to 17 residues. J lost 8 bases, V lost 1 base, and 12 bases had no gene match.

The genes are TRBV29-1 and TRBJ2-5; D might be TRBD1 (5 bases). Germline-derived CDR1 and CDR2 are SQVTM and ANQGSEA. The CDR3 is 15 amino acids. Trimming stripped 0 bases from V and 5 bases from J, with 16 bases between. The CDR3 bases are TGCAGCGTTGAAGAGAACGAAGGGGCCGGGGAGACCCAGTACTTC. This encodes CSVEENEGAGETQYF.

The gene calls are TRBV11-2 and TRBJ2-3; 9 bases fit TRBD1. The V gene end was trimmed by 6 bases and the J gene end by 6 bases; junction bases not matched to a gene: 10. Germline-derived CDR1 and CDR2 are SGHAT and FQNNGV. The CDR3 has 15 residues. The chain's CDR3 is CASRPGTGNADTQYF. In nucleotides, the CDR3 is TGTGCCAGCAGGCCCGGGACAGGGAATGCGGATACGCAGTATTTT.

This chain connects TRBV6-2 or TRBV6-3 to TRBJ2-7; 9 bases are a match to TRBD1. Germline lookup yields CDR1 MNHEY and CDR2 SVGEGT. J was trimmed by 5 bases and V by 2 bases; bases with no gene match: 7. This CDR3 region has 15 residues. The CDR3 nucleotides are TGTGCCAGCAGTTACCGGACAGGGGATAGACACGAGCAGTACTTC. Translated: CASSYRTGDRHEQYF.

The J gene is TRBJ1-2, the V gene TRBV28; D is possibly TRBD1 (5 bases). This CDR3 has 15 residues. Germline V gives CDR1 MDHEN, CDR2 SYDVKM. V was clipped by 2 bases and J by 0 bases, with 10 bases between them. CDR3 region: CASSLRGGTNYGYTF. The CDR3 bases are TGTGCCAGCAGTTTACGGGGGGGAACTAACTATGGCTACACCTTC.

This clone was picked up a small number of times. This chain links TRBV30 with TRBJ1-5; no clear D gene. CDR3 length equals 13 residues. Germline V lookup: CDR1 GTSNPN, CDR2 SVGIG (reference sequence). The germline V and J ends were trimmed by 0 bases and 0 bases, with 3 bases remaining between them. CDR3 protein: CAWSVSSNQPQHF. For the CDR3, the DNA is TGTGCCTGGAGTGTCAGTAGCAATCAGCCCCAGCATTTT.

The chain couples TRBV3-1 (or the pseudogene TRBV3-2) to TRBJ2-1, with a tentative D call TRBD2 (6 bases). V was clipped by 6 bases and J by 10 bases, with 22 bases between them. CDR3 length: 15 residues. Germline lookup yields CDR1 LGHDT and CDR2 YNNKEL (reference sequence). CDR3 region: CASSLTTSRRREQFF. For the CDR3, the DNA is TGTGCCAGCAGTCTTACTACTAGCCGGAGACGCGAGCAGTTCTTC.

The V and J genes are TRBV10-2 and TRBJ2-3, with 8 bases fitting TRBD1. The CDR3 length is 13 residues. The germline V gene encodes CDR1 WSHSY and CDR2 SAAADI. Losses at the gene ends were 6 bases for V and 3 bases for J; bases not matched to a gene: 2. The CDR3 sequence: CASSGQGTDTQYF. The DNA for the CDR3 is TGCGCCAGCAGCGGACAGGGTACAGATACGCAGTATTTT.

This clone was recorded only once. The chain uses TRBV6-5 and TRBJ2-1; D not resolved. The CDR3 runs to 14 residues. Germline lookup yields CDR1 MNHEY and CDR2 SVGAGI. Trimming stripped 0 bases from V and 7 bases from J, with 10 bases between. The CDR3 coding sequence is TGTGCCAGCAGTTACTCGGAGAACTCGAATGAGCAGTTCTTC. Its translation is CASSYSENSNEQFF.

The V call is TRBV2, the J call TRBJ2-7; weak D call: TRBD1 (6 bases). Germline V gene data show CDR1 as SNHLY and CDR2 as FYNNEI. The CDR3 totals 13 residues. Trimming cost V 6 bases and J 3 bases, with 12 bases left between them. CDR3: CASRWGPNYEQYF. The CDR3 coding sequence is TGTGCCAGCAGATGGGGGCCCAACTACGAGCAGTACTTC.

The chain recombines TRBV7-8 with TRBJ2-5; weak D call: TRBD2 (5 bases). Germline values: CDR1 SGHVS, CDR2 FQNEAQ. The CDR3 totals 13 residues. Trimming shortened V by 8 bases and J by 5 bases, and 15 bases separated the two germline ends. CDR3: CASSIIEGETQYF. CDR3 DNA sequence: TGTGCCAGCTCTATCATCGAGGGCGAGACCCAGTACTTC.

The chain carries TRBV5-5 and TRBJ1-4, with D possibly being TRBD1 (5 bases). There are 13 residues in the CDR3. The ends were cut back, 3 bases at V and 8 bases at J, with 11 bases in the middle. In germline, CDR1 is SGHKS, CDR2 YYEKEE (reference sequence). CDR3 nucleotide sequence: TGTGCCAGCAGCTGGGGGGAGTTAGAAAAACTGTTTTTT. It specifies CASSWGELEKLFF. The variable domain in full, completed from reference TRBV5-5 and TRBJ1-4, reads DAGVTQSPTHLIKTRGQQVTLRCSPISGHKSVSWYQQVLGQGPQFIFQYYEKEERGRGNFPDRFSARQFPNYSSELNVNALLLGDSALYLCASSWGELEKLFFGSGTQLSVL.

This chain links TRBV18 with TRBJ2-2; tentative D call: TRBD1 (6 bases). CDR1 KGHSH and CDR2 LQKENI come from the germline V gene. Trimming removed 8 bases at V and 1 base at J, with 11 bases between. There are 14 residues in the CDR3. The CDR3 DNA is TGTGCCAGCCCGACAGGACTGAACACCGGGGAGCTGTTTTTT. Residues: CASPTGLNTGELFF.

The gene calls are TRBV18 and TRBJ2-2, with 9 bases fitting TRBD1. Germline V gene data show CDR1 as KGHSH and CDR2 as LQKENI. J gave up 6 bases and V 8 bases, and 10 bases lay outside the gene matches. The CDR3 covers 15 residues. The CDR3: CASARDRDGAGELFF. CDR3 DNA sequence: TGTGCCAGCGCCCGGGACAGGGATGGCGCCGGGGAGCTGTTTTTT.

The CDR3 DNA follows: TGCAGCGCGCGGACAGGGGGCCGTACCGGGGAGCTGTTTTTT. It is translated as CSARTGGRTGELFF. The V call is TRBV29-1, the J call TRBJ2-2; 11 bases fit TRBD1. The CDR3 is 14 residues long. Trimming removed 7 bases from V and 5 bases from J; junction bases left unmatched: 6. Germline V gene data show CDR1 as SQVTM and CDR2 as ANQGSEA.

This clone appeared once. The gene calls are TRBV7-9 and TRBJ1-6, with D unclear. The CDR3 consists of 13 residues. CDR1 is SEHNR and CDR2 is FQNEAQ in the germline V gene (reference sequence). Trimming shortened V by 1 base and J by 10 bases, and 8 bases separated the two germline ends. CDR3 sequence reads: CASSLEGGSPLHF. The CDR3 nucleotides are TGTGCCAGCAGCTTAGAGGGAGGATCACCCCTCCACTTT.

The chain uses TRBV19 and TRBJ2-1; D is unclear. The V gene lost 5 bases and the J gene lost 12 bases, with 14 bases spanning the gap. Germline V gene lookup returns CDR1 LNHDA and CDR2 SQIVND (reference sequence). CDR3 length equals 12 residues. The CDR3 is CASSALSGRQFF. The CDR3 coding sequence is TGTGCCAGTAGTGCCTTATCGGGTCGGCAGTTCTTC. Based on the CDR3 plus reference TRBV19 and TRBJ2-1, the full variable domain is DGGITQSPKYLFRKEGQNVTLSCEQNLNHDAMYWYRQDPGQGLRLIYYSQIVNDFQKGDIAEGYSVSREKKESFPLTVTSAQKNPTAFYLCASSALSGRQFFGPGTRLTVL.

The V call is TRBV30, the J call TRBJ1-2; D gene uncertain. Trimming stripped 0 bases from V and 0 bases from J, with 11 bases between. The CDR3 length is 15 residues. Germline-derived CDR1 and CDR2 are GTSNPN and SVGIG (reference sequence). The CDR3 loop is CAWSVIRTTNYGYTF. CDR3 nucleotides: TGTGCCTGGAGTGTAATACGGACTACTAACTATGGCTACACCTTC.

This chain links TRBV4-1 with TRBJ2-3; tentatively, D is TRBD2 (6 bases). The CDR3 contains 16 residues. Trimming shortened V by 4 bases and J by 2 bases, and 16 bases separated the two germline ends. CDR1 is MGHRA and CDR2 is YSYEKL in the germline V gene. The DNA for the CDR3 is TGCGCCAGCAGCCCGTCGGGACTTTATCTCACAGATACGCAGTATTTT. This translates into CASSPSGLYLTDTQYF.

The CDR3 loop reads CASSPQRPPGELFF. The CDR3 coding sequence is TGTGCCAGCAGCCCCCAGCGGCCCCCCGGGGAGCTGTTTTTT. This chain uses TRBV7-2 with TRBJ2-2, with D perhaps matching TRBD2 (5 bases). The CDR3 totals 14 residues. V dropped 5 bases and J dropped 6 bases, with 13 bases sitting between them. Germline V gives CDR1 SGHTA, CDR2 FQGNSA.

J is TRBJ1-2 and V is TRBV2, with 10 bases aligning to TRBD1. The junction had 4 bases not matched to a gene; V was cut back by 10 bases and J by 2 bases. The germline gives CDR1 SNHLY, CDR2 FYNNEI. CDR3 size: 13 residues. CDR3 amino acids: CATGGQGNYGYTF. Here the CDR3 DNA reads TGTGCCACCGGGGGACAGGGGAACTATGGCTACACCTTC.

V is TRBV10-3 and J is TRBJ2-4, with 9 bases identical to TRBD1. Losses at the gene ends were 11 bases for V and 3 bases for J; bases not matched to a gene: 11. Looked up from germline, CDR1 is ENHRY and CDR2 is SYGVKD. The CDR3 covers 15 residues. DNA of the CDR3: TGTGCCTCCTCCCGGGACAGGGTGGACAAAAACATTCAGTACTTC. As protein: CASSRDRVDKNIQYF.

The gene calls are TRBV9 and TRBJ1-2; 11 bases agree with TRBD1. Trimming cost V 4 bases and J 7 bases; bases outside gene matches: 6. This CDR3 is built from 14 residues. CDR1 is SGDLS and CDR2 is YYNGEE in the germline V gene. The CDR3 reads CASSLGTGGTGYTF. CDR3 coding DNA: TGTGCCAGCAGCCTTGGGACAGGGGGGACTGGCTACACCTTC.

The rearrangement links TRBV6-5 to TRBJ2-7, with TRBD2 identical over 11 bases. The V gene end was trimmed by 5 bases and the J gene end by 7 bases; junction bases not matched to a gene: 10. This CDR3 is built from 15 residues. Germline V lookup: CDR1 MNHEY, CDR2 SVGAGI. CDR3 nucleotides: TGTGCCAGCAGTAATCTAGCGGGAGGCGGGGAAGAGCAGTACTTC. Protein product: CASSNLAGGGEEQYF.

The chain joins TRBV2 to TRBJ2-1, with TRBD2 matching over 11 bases. The CDR3 sequence is 14 residues long. V dropped 6 bases and J dropped 2; count of bases not matched to a gene: 0. Germline CDR1 and CDR2: SNHLY and FYNNEI. The CDR3 DNA sequence: TGTGCCAGCAGGGGACTAGCGGCCTACAATGAGCAGTTCTTC. Amino acid sequence: CASRGLAAYNEQFF.